This T cell receptor (beta chain) originates from a study of graft-versus-host responses after intestinal transplantation. The wider study: Multivisceral, liver-intestinal, or isolated intestinal transplants were received by the recipients. Study findings and constraints: Some GvH clones were seen earlier in gut or blood, suggesting intestinal origin.

This CDR3 has 14 amino acids. Trimming removed 2 bases from V and 6 bases from J; junction bases left unmatched: 6. Germline CDR1 reads LNHNV; CDR2 reads YYDKDF (reference sequence). Remarks on this clone: Its antigen is as yet unknown.

The repertoire was sequenced with immunoSEQ multiplex PCR; TCRdb's copy has only in-frame clones and lacks some. Among roughly 120,000 clones listed, 90% were seen once. The TCR comes from a human donor who received an intestinal transplant. The J gene is TRBJ1-1, the V gene TRBV15; TRBD1 matches at 7 bases. Sequenced here: unstimulated CD4+ T cells sorted from spleen or lymph node cells, sampled before intestinal transplant. DNA of the CDR3: TGTGCCACCAGCAGAATCCGGGACAGAGCTGAAGCTTTCTTT. It is translated as CATSRIRDRAEAFF.